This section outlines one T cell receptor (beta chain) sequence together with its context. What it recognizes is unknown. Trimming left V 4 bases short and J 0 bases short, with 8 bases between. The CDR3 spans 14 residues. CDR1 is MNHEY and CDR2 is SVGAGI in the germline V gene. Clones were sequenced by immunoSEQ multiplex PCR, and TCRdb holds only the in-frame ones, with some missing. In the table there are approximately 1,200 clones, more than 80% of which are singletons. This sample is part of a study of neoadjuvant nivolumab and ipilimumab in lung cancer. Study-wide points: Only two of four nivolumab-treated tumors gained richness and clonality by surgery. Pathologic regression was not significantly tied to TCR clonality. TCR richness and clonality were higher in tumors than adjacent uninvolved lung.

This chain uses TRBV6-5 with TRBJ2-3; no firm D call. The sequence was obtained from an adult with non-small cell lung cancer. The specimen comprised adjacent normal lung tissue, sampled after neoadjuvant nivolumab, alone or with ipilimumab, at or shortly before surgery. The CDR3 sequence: CASSLQISTDTQYF. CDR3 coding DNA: TGTGCCAGCAGTTTACAAATAAGCACAGATACGCAGTATTTT.